This T cell receptor (beta chain) stems from a study of blood T cell repertoires in COVID-19. The method was immunoSEQ multiplex PCR; TCRdb's version includes in-frame clones alone and lacks a portion of them. The table shows about 280,000 clones, with around 84% occurring only once. Germline lookup yields CDR1 WNHNN and CDR2 SYGVQD (reference sequence). The V gene lost 2 bases and the J gene lost 5 bases, with 9 bases spanning the gap. This CDR3 is built from 13 residues. This TCR came from a middle-aged man who had been exposed to COVID-19. J is TRBJ2-5 and V is TRBV10-1; TRBD2 might be the D (6 bases). Specimen: PBMCs or T cells enriched from blood (not recorded which). The DNA of the CDR3 is TGCGCCAGCAGTGAGGCGGGGACGGAGACCCAGTACTTC. As protein: CASSEAGTETQYF.